A selection of T cell receptor beta chains follows, all from one sample in a study of OX40 agonist ivuxolimab in advanced cancers. Only in-frame clones appear in the TCRdb table, and some are missing; sequencing was by immunoSEQ multiplex PCR. The sample gives fewer than 90,000 clones, approximately 83% of which show up once; approximately 3.1% is in the top ten. The source material was CD4+ or CD8+ T cells sorted from blood, sampled in a trial of the OX40 agonist ivuxolimab. These TCRs come from an adult with an advanced solid tumor such as melanoma, head and neck, liver or kidney cancer. Each CDR3 is given with its conserved first and last residue. The D gene is left open where the match is weak. Expanded clones are given a class, and other clones once, few, many or no size at all.

v_call	d_call	j_call	clone_size	cdr3_aa	cdr3_nt
TRBV5-1	NA	TRBJ1-3	once	CASSLIGTGNTIYF	TGCGCCAGCAGCTTGATAGGGACTGGAAACACCATATATTTT
TRBV7-2	NA	TRBJ2-1	NA	CASSPSIVDNEQFF	TGTGCCAGCAGCCCGTCCATCGTGGACAATGAGCAGTTCTTC
TRBV7-7	NA	TRBJ2-1	NA	CASSHGTEAYNEQFF	TGTGCCAGCAGCCACGGGACGGAAGCCTACAATGAGCAGTTCTTC
TRBV7-9	NA	TRBJ2-7	NA	CASSRDPLYEQYF	TGTGCCAGCAGCCGTGACCCTCTCTACGAGCAGTACTTC
TRBV6-6	TRBD1	TRBJ1-6	few	CASSYGTGTENSPLHF	TGTGCCAGCAGTTACGGGACAGGCACCGAAAATTCACCCCTCCACTTT
TRBV19	NA	TRBJ1-2	medium-sized	CAVGPGYTF	TGTGCCGTAGGGCCGGGCTACACCTTC
TRBV18	NA	TRBJ1-6	NA	CASSPSNSPLHF	TGTGCCAGCTCACCAAGCAATTCACCCCTCCACTTT
TRBV9	TRBD2	TRBJ2-3	NA	CASSVGTSGTTDTQYF	TGTGCCAGCAGCGTAGGGACTAGCGGGACCACAGATACGCAGTATTTT
TRBV18	NA	TRBJ2-1	NA	CASSDNSLGNEQFF	TGTGCCAGCTCTGATAACTCTCTGGGCAATGAGCAGTTCTTC
TRBV7-2	NA	TRBJ1-5	NA	CASSSDIQPQHF	TGTGCCAGCAGCTCTGACATCCAGCCCCAGCATTTT
TRBV6-5	NA	TRBJ1-1	NA	CASTTPGTTEAFF	TGTGCCAGCACCACTCCGGGGACCACTGAAGCTTTCTTT
TRBV30	TRBD1	TRBJ1-1	few	CAWSPWTGEAFF	TGTGCCTGGAGCCCGTGGACAGGGGAAGCTTTCTTT
TRBV19	TRBD1	TRBJ2-7	NA	CASTGTGAYEQYF	TGTGCCAGTACAGGGACAGGGGCGTACGAGCAGTACTTC
TRBV11-2	NA	TRBJ1-4	NA	CASSPRASTNEKLFF	TGTGCCAGCAGTCCCAGGGCGTCAACTAATGAAAAACTGTTTTTT
TRBV9	NA	TRBJ2-2	NA	CASSAGTTNTGELFF	TGTGCCAGCAGCGCGGGGACAACGAACACCGGGGAGCTGTTTTTT
TRBV2	NA	TRBJ2-2	NA	CASRRQTTGELFF	TGTGCCAGCAGGAGACAGACCACCGGGGAGCTGTTTTTT
TRBV5-4	NA	TRBJ2-3	NA	CASSSYLSTDTQYF	TGTGCCAGCAGCTCTTACTTAAGCACAGATACGCAGTATTTT
TRBV6-5	TRBD2	TRBJ2-5	NA	CASSTGGEKETQYF	TGTGCCAGCAGCACGGGGGGGGAGAAAGAGACCCAGTACTTC
TRBV7-2	NA	TRBJ1-5	NA	CASSRQSNQPQHF	TGTGCCAGCAGTCGACAGAGCAATCAGCCCCAGCATTTT
TRBV2	NA	TRBJ1-2	NA	CASSEARSGYGYTF	TGTGCCAGCAGTGAAGCGCGATCGGGGTATGGCTACACCTTC
TRBV27	NA	TRBJ1-2	NA	CASSLSRRSDGYTF	TGTGCCAGCAGTTTATCGAGGAGATCCGATGGCTACACCTTC
TRBV30	NA	TRBJ2-7	NA	CACLTGGRGYYEQYF	TGTGCCTGCCTCACCGGAGGGCGGGGCTACTACGAGCAGTACTTC
TRBV7-2	TRBD2	TRBJ2-1	NA	CASSARVASGGEYNEQFF	TGTGCCAGCAGCGCTAGAGTAGCAAGCGGGGGGGAGTACAATGAGCAGTTCTTC
TRBV5-4	NA	TRBJ2-7	NA	CASSPPLTGEGEQYF	TGTGCCAGCAGCCCCCCGCTGACAGGGGAGGGAGAGCAGTACTTC
TRBV9	NA	TRBJ1-2	once	CASSVVVGLGGDLHTF	TGTGCCAGCAGCGTAGTAGTAGGGCTAGGAGGGGATCTCCACACCTTC
TRBV7-2	TRBD1	TRBJ1-5	NA	CASSLHTGAQHF	TGTGCCAGCAGCCTTCATACAGGGGCCCAGCATTTT
TRBV5-1	TRBD1	TRBJ2-7	NA	CASSSARQGRSYEQYF	TGCGCCAGCAGCTCAGCCAGACAGGGCCGGTCCTACGAGCAGTACTTC
TRBV7-6	NA	TRBJ2-7	NA	CASSSVGTSGYEQYF	TGTGCCAGCAGCTCCGTAGGTACGTCGGGCTACGAGCAGTACTTC
TRBV30	TRBD1	TRBJ1-1	NA	CALERGRIYGNTEAFF	TGTGCCCTCGAGAGGGGGCGGATTTATGGGAACACTGAAGCTTTCTTT
TRBV5-1	NA	TRBJ1-5	many	CASSLAGQASQPQHF	TGCGCCAGCAGCTTGGCGGGGCAGGCCTCCCAGCCCCAGCATTTT
TRBV11-2	NA	TRBJ2-7	NA	CASSLVYRDYEQYF	TGTGCCAGCAGCTTAGTTTACCGGGACTACGAGCAGTACTTC
TRBV11-3	TRBD1	TRBJ1-4	NA	CASSQSSGGGEKLFF	TGTGCCAGCAGCCAAAGCTCAGGGGGCGGTGAAAAACTGTTTTTT
TRBV7-2	NA	TRBJ1-6	NA	CASSLMPGAHSPLHF	TGTGCCAGCAGCTTAATGCCAGGGGCGCATTCACCCCTCCACTTT
TRBV14	NA	TRBJ2-5	NA	CASSQSGETQYF	TGTGCCAGCAGCCAAAGTGGAGAGACCCAGTACTTC
TRBV7-9	NA	TRBJ1-2	NA	CASSLQGYGYTF	TGTGCCAGCAGCTTACAGGGTTATGGCTACACCTTC
TRBV5-5	NA	TRBJ1-5	NA	CASSLNGADNQPQHF	TGTGCCAGCAGCTTGAATGGGGCCGACAATCAGCCCCAGCATTTT
TRBV18	NA	TRBJ2-3	NA	CASSPRTAQADTQYF	TGTGCCAGCTCACCGCGGACAGCCCAGGCGGATACGCAGTATTTT
TRBV9	TRBD2	TRBJ2-4	few	CASSGQRELAKNIQYF	TGTGCCAGCAGCGGTCAGCGGGAGTTAGCCAAAAACATTCAGTACTTC
TRBV11-2	TRBD2	TRBJ2-5	NA	CASRSVRGIEETQYF	TGTGCCAGCAGATCAGTGCGGGGGATAGAAGAGACCCAGTACTTC
TRBV30	TRBD1	TRBJ1-5	NA	CAWSVDRGNQPQHF	TGTGCCTGGAGTGTAGACAGGGGCAATCAGCCCCAGCATTTT
TRBV7-2	TRBD2	TRBJ2-4	NA	CASSLAPWRGENIQYF	TGTGCCAGCAGCTTAGCGCCCTGGCGGGGGGAAAACATTCAGTACTTC
TRBV10-3	TRBD1	TRBJ2-5	NA	CAIRSTGQETQYF	TGTGCCATCAGATCGACAGGGCAGGAGACCCAGTACTTC
TRBV4-3	NA	TRBJ2-1	NA	CASSLRQWDEQFF	TGCGCCAGCAGCCTCCGTCAATGGGATGAGCAGTTCTTC
TRBV2	NA	TRBJ2-2	NA	CASSDSAHGELFF	TGTGCCAGCAGTGACTCAGCCCACGGGGAGCTGTTTTTT
TRBV14	NA	TRBJ1-1	NA	CASSQVPREGRTEAFF	TGTGCCAGCAGCCAAGTACCGAGGGAGGGAAGAACTGAAGCTTTCTTT
TRBV10-3	NA	TRBJ1-5	NA	CAIARDYSNQPQHF	TGTGCCATCGCCCGGGACTACAGCAATCAGCCCCAGCATTTT
TRBV11-3	NA	TRBJ2-2	once	CASSLYPGELFF	TGTGCCAGCAGCTTATACCCCGGGGAGCTGTTTTTT
TRBV28	TRBD2	TRBJ2-4	NA	CASSSSAGRGGNIQYF	TGTGCCAGCAGTTCCTCAGCGGGGAGGGGAGGAAACATTCAGTACTTC
TRBV30	NA	TRBJ1-1	NA	CAWSVNTEAFF	TGTGCCTGGAGTGTAAATACTGAAGCTTTCTTT
TRBV21-1	NA	TRBJ1-1	NA	CASSKQEGDTEAFF	TGTGCCAGCAGCAAACAGGAGGGGGACACTGAAGCTTTCTTT
TRBV11-2	NA	TRBJ1-6	NA	CASSLEWGSSSPLHF	TGTGCCAGCAGCTTAGAATGGGGATCGTCCTCACCCCTCCACTTT
TRBV11-2	NA	TRBJ1-1	few	CASSLDPAVNTEAFF	TGTGCCAGCAGCTTAGATCCCGCGGTGAACACTGAAGCTTTCTTT
TRBV11-1	TRBD1	TRBJ2-1	NA	CASSSGQGNNEQFF	TGTGCCAGCAGCTCGGGACAGGGCAACAATGAGCAGTTCTTC
TRBV7-2	NA	TRBJ2-1	NA	CASSLNGPYNEQFF	TGTGCCAGCAGCTTAAACGGGCCCTACAATGAGCAGTTCTTC
TRBV28	NA	TRBJ1-2	NA	CASSFEGDYGYTF	TGTGCCAGCAGTTTTGAGGGGGACTATGGCTACACCTTC
TRBV18	TRBD1	TRBJ1-6	NA	CASSPGQGQGSPLHF	TGTGCCAGCTCACCCGGACAGGGACAAGGTTCACCCCTCCACTTT
TRBV6-1	NA	TRBJ2-2	NA	CASRTGVAGELFF	TGTGCCAGCAGGACAGGAGTGGCCGGGGAGCTGTTTTTT
TRBV6-5	TRBD1	TRBJ2-2	NA	CASSSGQGGRGELFF	TGTGCCAGCAGTTCCGGACAGGGGGGACGCGGGGAGCTGTTTTTT
TRBV7-3	NA	TRBJ2-1	NA	CASSYGGSYNEQFF	TGTGCCAGCAGTTACGGCGGATCCTACAATGAGCAGTTCTTC
TRBV18	NA	TRBJ1-1	NA	CASSPQGAGNTEAFF	TGTGCCAGCTCACCACAAGGGGCAGGGAACACTGAAGCTTTCTTT